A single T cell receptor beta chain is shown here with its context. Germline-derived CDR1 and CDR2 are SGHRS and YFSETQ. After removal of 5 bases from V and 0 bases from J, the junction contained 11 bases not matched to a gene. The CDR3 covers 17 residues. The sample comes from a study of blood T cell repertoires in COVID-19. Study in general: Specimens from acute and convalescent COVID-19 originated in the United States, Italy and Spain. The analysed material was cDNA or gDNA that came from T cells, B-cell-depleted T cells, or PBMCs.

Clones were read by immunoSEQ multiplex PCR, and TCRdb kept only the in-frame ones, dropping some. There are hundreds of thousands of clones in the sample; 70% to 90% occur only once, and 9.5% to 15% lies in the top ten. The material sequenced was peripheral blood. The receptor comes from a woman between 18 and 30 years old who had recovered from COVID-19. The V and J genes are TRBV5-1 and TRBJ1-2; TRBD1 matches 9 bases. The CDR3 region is CASRAITGGLANYGYTF. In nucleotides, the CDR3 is TGCGCCAGCAGAGCCATCACAGGGGGCCTAGCTAACTATGGCTACACCTTC.